This T cell receptor (beta chain) was identified in a study of blood T cells in healthy people across ages (dated by TCRdb to between 2014 and 2017). A note on the overall study: In model experiments, roughly one uniquely barcoded TCR beta cDNA molecule per two T cells was captured by template switching. Using deep sequencing normalized with unique cDNA molecular identifiers, the study measured how TCR beta repertoire diversity changes with age. Four age groups were formed from the donors: young (average around 15 years), middle-aged (roughly 38), aged (about 62) and long-lived (more than 75). To avoid experimental bias, donors of different ages were distributed randomly across sequencing lanes. Using the same blood draw, the study looked at two additional independent replicas of 1 million unique cDNA reads for two donors, one aged 18 to 30 and the other aged 80 or older.

Library preparation was by 5' RACE. Sequencing was carried out with an Illumina HiSeq 2500. The second PCR ran for about 6 to 11 cycles and used a J-beta primer mix along with a sample-barcoded 5' primer. A unique molecular identifier was introduced onto each TCR beta cDNA molecule by a template-switch 5' adaptor carrying 12 random nucleotides. Each sample yielded at least 2.5 million CDR3-containing paired-end reads. First-strand cDNA was synthesized from all RNA with the Mint cDNA synthesis kit, primed by a TRBC-specific oligonucleotide. Following uracil-DNA glycosylase treatment, all cDNA underwent a first 18-cycle PCR with the universal primers M1SS and BC2_uni_R. From the authors' description of their analysis: For normalization, 1 million high-quality reads, each with a distinct molecular identifier, were randomly selected from each sample. Instead of being binned into consensus sequences, reads that shared molecular identifiers were thrown out. MiTCR, run with a Q25 quality threshold and the strictest error-elimination algorithm, handled CDR3 identification, clonotype clustering and error correction. A nonparametric unseen species model with Euler transformation was used to estimate a lower bound on total TCR beta diversity. The raw public reads went through TCRdb reprocessing: fastp at Q25, MiXCR clone calling, in-frame beta chains kept. Here each entry gathers all rows of one CDR3 protein and keeps the most common genes and DNA. The V and J calls were not made by the authors but by TCRdb's processing. Across this sample there are 1.2 million to 1.5 million distinct CDR3 sequences, with around 59% seen only once. Of the sample, about 6.7% falls within the top ten clones.

This clonotype was seen a few times. The antigen it binds to is not known. Qualities for individual bases were not recorded, and no much larger clone is one base off. The CDR3 spans 17 residues, from the cysteine through the phenylalanine. Just the 51-base CDR3 DNA is kept, in frame starting at base 1. V is shortened by 1 base, J by 7 bases, and the region joining them spans 17 bases. CDR1 and CDR2, per the germline V gene, are LGHNA and YSLEER. Donors were a few dozen systemically healthy Caucasian individuals from Russia aged roughly 6 to 100 years. Each donor gave ten milliliters of peripheral blood, drawn into EDTA-treated Vacutainer tubes. Ficoll-Paque density-gradient centrifugation was used to isolate PBMCs, with at least 7 million obtained per sample. Total RNA was extracted from PBMCs with Trizol reagent, with at least 6 micrograms obtained per sample. For every donor, an aliquot of PBMCs went through flow cytometry to measure the percentages of naive CD45RAhigh/CD27high T cells.

Broad study findings and their caveats: The percentage of naive T cells measured by flow cytometry correlated strongly with observed TCR beta diversity. Because profiling used bulk unsorted PBMCs, naive and antigen-experienced compartments could not be compared conclusively. Because the CMV infection status of the donors was unknown, age-related changes in expanded clonotypes may potentially have been confounded. As age increased, observed TCR beta diversity per million T cells dropped in a roughly linear way, and a significant reduction was already evident by age about 40. The long-lived group showed more naive CD4+ T cells, fewer expanded clones and increased TCR diversity than the aged group, suggesting age selection. Estimates of total diversity based on one million sequenced T cells were considered lower bounds and underestimates.

The specimen was blood. The receptor's source is a man aged 18 to 35 in good health. The chain is encoded by TRBV4-3 joined to TRBJ1-6, and perhaps TRBD1 as D gene, on 6 matching bases. The CDR3 region reads CASSQVGAGTVNSPLHF. The nucleotides read TGCGCCAGCAGCCAAGTGGGGGCAGGGACGGTCAATTCACCCCTCCACTTT.